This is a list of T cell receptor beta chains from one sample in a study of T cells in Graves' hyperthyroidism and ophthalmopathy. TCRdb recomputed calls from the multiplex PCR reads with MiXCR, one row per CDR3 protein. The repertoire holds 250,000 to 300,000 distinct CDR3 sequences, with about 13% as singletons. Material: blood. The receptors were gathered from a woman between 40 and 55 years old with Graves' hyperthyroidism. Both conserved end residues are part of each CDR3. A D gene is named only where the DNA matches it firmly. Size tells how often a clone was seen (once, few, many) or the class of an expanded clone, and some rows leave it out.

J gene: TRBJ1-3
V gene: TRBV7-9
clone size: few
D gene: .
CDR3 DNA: TGTGCCAGCAGCCGCGTCAGGGCTGGAAACACCATATATTTT
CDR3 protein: CASSRVRAGNTIYF

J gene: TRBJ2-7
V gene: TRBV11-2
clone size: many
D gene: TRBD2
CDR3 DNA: TGTGCCAGCAGCGTATGGACTAGCGGGAGTTCCTACGAGCAGTACTTC
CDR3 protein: CASSVWTSGSSYEQYF

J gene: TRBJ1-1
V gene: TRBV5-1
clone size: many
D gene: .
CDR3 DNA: TGCGCCAGCAGCTTGGAGGGGGGGGGAGCTTTCTTT
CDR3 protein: CASSLEGGGAFF

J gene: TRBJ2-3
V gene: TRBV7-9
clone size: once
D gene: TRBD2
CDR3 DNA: TGTGCCAGCAGCACCGCTCCCTCTAGCGGGAGGGGCACAGATACGCAGTATTTT
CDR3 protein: CASSTAPSSGRGTDTQYF

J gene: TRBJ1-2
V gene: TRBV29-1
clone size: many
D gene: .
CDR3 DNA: TGCAGCGTTGCTTCTGGGGGTATTGGCTACACCTTC
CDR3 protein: CSVASGGIGYTF

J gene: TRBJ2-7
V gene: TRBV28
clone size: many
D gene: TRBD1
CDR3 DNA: TGTGCCAGCAGTTTAGGACAGGGGGCTCGTTACGAGCAGTACTTC
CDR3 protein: CASSLGQGARYEQYF

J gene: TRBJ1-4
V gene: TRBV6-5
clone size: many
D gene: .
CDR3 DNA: TGTGCCAGCAGTTACGACCAGGGAAATGAAAAACTGTTTTTT
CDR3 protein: CASSYDQGNEKLFF

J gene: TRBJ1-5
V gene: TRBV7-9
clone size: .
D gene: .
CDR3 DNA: TGTGCCAGCAGCATTAAGGGCAATCAGCCCCAGCATTTT
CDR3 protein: CASSIKGNQPQHF

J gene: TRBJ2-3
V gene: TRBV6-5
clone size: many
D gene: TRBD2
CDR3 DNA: TGTGCCAGCAGTTACTCACTAGGGACTAGCCTCTCAGATACGCAGTATTTT
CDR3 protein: CASSYSLGTSLSDTQYF

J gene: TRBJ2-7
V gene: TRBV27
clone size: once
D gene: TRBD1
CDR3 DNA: TGTGCCAGCAGCCTGGGGACAGGGAGGGCCCCCAACGAGCAGTACTTC
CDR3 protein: CASSLGTGRAPNEQYF

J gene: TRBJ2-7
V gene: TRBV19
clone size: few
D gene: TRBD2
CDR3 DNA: TGTGCCAGTAGTATGGGACTAGCGGGCGCCACCTACGAGCAGTACTTC
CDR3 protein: CASSMGLAGATYEQYF

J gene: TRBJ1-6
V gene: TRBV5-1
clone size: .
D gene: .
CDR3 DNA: TGCGCCAGCAGCTTAGGAATGAGTTCACCCCTCCACTTT
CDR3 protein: CASSLGMSSPLHF

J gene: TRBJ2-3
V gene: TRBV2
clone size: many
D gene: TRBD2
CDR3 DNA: TGTGCCAGCAGTCCGACTAGCGGGAGGACAGATACGCAGTATTTT
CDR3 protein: CASSPTSGRTDTQYF

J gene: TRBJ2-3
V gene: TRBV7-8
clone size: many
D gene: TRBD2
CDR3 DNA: TGTGCCAGCAGCCTAAGGGGGGGGAGCGGGAGAGATACGCAGTATTTT
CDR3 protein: CASSLRGGSGRDTQYF

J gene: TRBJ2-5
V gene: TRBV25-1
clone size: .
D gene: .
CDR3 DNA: TGTGCCAGCAGCCGCCCGGGAGAAGGAGTGGAGACCCAGTACTTC
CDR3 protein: CASSRPGEGVETQYF

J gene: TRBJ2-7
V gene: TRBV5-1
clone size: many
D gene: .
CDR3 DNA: TGCGCCAGCAGCACACCGGAACAGGCAATCTACGAGCAGTACTTC
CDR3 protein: CASSTPEQAIYEQYF

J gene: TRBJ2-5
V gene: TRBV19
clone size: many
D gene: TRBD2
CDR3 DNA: TGTGCCAGCGCTTTTTTGGGGGGGGGAGAGACCCAGTACTTC
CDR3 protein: CASAFLGGGETQYF